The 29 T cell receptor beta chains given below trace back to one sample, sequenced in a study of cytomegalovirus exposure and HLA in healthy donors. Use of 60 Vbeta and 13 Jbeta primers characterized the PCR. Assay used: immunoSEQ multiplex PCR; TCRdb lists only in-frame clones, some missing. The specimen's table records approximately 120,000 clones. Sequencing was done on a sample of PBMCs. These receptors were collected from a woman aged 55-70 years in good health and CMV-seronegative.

This chain's CDR3 is CASSGGTGKGEKLFF. In nucleotides, the CDR3 is TGTGCCAGCAGTGGGGGGACAGGGAAAGGGGAAAAACTGTTTTTT. The chain joins TRBV2 to TRBJ1-4; 9 nucleotides match TRBD1. From germline, CDR1 is SNHLY and CDR2 FYNNEI. The V segment lost 4 bases and the J segment 8 bases; nucleotides outside the gene matches: 8. CDR3 length: 15 residues.

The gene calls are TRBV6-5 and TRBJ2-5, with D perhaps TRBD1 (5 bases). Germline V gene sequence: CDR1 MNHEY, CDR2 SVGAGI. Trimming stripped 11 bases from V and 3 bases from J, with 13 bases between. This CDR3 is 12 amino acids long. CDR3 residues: CACRTTEETQYF. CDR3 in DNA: TGTGCCTGTCGGACAACAGAAGAGACCCAGTACTTC.

This CDR3 is CSVLLAGQGETQYF. CDR3 DNA sequence: TGCAGCGTCCTCCTCGCGGGACAGGGGGAGACCCAGTACTTC. V and J are TRBV29-1 and TRBJ2-5; 10 bases align to TRBD1. The CDR3 runs 14 residues. J was trimmed by 5 bases and V by 6 bases; bases with no gene match: 9. The germline V gene has CDR1 SQVTM and CDR2 ANQGSEA.

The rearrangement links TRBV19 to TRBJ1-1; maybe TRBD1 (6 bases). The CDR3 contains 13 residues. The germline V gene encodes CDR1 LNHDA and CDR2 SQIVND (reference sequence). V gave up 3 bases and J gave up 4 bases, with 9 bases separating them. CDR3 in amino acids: CASSITGSTEAFF. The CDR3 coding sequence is TGTGCCAGTAGTATCACAGGGTCCACTGAAGCTTTCTTT. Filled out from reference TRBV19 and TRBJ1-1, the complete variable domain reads DGGITQSPKYLFRKEGQNVTLSCEQNLNHDAMYWYRQDPGQGLRLIYYSQIVNDFQKGDIAEGYSVSREKKESFPLTVTSAQKNPTAFYLCASSITGSTEAFFGQGTRLTVV.

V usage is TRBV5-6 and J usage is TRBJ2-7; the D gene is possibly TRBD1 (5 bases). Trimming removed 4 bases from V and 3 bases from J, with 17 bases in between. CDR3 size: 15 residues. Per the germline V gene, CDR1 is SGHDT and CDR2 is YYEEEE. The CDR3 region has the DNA TGTGCCAGCAGCGTACGCCGCAGACAGTACTACGAGCAGTACTTC. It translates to CASSVRRRQYYEQYF.

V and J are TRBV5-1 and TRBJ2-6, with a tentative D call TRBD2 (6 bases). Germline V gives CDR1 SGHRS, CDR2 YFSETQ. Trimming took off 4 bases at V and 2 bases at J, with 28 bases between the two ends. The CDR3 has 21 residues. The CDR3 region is CASSGQRVLEGTSTGANVLTF. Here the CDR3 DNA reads TGCGCCAGCAGCGGTCAGCGGGTCCTAGAGGGCACTTCGACTGGGGCCAACGTCCTGACTTTC.

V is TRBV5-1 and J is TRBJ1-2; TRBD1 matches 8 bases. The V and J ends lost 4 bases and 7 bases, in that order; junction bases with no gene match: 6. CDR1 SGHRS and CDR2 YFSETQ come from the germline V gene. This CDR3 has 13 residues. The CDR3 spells CASSLTGEGGYTF. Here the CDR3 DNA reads TGCGCCAGCAGCCTGACAGGGGAGGGTGGCTACACCTTC.

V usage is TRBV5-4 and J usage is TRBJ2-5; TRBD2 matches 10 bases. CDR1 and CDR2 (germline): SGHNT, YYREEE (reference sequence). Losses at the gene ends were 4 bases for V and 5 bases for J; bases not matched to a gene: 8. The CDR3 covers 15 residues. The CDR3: CASSPQRGGTETQYF. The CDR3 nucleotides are TGTGCCAGCAGCCCCCAGCGGGGGGGTACGGAGACCCAGTACTTC.

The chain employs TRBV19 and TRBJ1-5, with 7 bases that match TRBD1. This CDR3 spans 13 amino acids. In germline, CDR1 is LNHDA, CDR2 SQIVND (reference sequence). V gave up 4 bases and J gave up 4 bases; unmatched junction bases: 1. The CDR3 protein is CASSTGGNQPQHF. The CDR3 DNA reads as TGTGCCAGTAGTACAGGGGGTAATCAGCCCCAGCATTTT.

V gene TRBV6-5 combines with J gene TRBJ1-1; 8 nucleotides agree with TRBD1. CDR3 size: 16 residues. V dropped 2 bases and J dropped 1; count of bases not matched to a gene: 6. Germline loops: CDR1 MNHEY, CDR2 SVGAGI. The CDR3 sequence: CASSYRLTGANTEAFF. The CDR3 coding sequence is TGTGCCAGCAGTTACCGGTTGACAGGGGCGAACACTGAAGCTTTCTTT.

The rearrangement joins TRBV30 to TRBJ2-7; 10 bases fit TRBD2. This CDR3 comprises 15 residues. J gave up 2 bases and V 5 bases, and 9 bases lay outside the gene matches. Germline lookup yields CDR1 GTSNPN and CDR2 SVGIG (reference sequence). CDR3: CAWRTSGIVPYEQYF. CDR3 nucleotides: TGTGCCTGGCGAACTAGCGGGATTGTCCCCTACGAGCAGTACTTC.

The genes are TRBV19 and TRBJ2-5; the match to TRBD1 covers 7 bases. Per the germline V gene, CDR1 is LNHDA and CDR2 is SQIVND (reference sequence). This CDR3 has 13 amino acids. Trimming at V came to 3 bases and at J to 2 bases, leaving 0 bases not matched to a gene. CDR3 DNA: TGTGCCAGTAGTATCAGGGGGCAAGAGACCCAGTACTTC. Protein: CASSIRGQETQYF.

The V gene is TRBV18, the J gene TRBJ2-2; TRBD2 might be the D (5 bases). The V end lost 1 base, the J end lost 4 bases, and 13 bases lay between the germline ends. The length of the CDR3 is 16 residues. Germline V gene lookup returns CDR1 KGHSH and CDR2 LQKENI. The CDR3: CASSPRPWESTGELFF. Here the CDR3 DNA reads TGTGCCAGCTCACCACGCCCCTGGGAGAGCACCGGGGAGCTGTTTTTT.

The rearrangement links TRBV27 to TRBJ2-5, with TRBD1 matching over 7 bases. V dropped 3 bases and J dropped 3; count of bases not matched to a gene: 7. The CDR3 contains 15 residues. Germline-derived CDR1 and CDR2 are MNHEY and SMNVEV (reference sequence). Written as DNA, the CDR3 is TGTGCCAGCAGTTTCATCTCGACAGGGAAAGAGACCCAGTACTTC. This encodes CASSFISTGKETQYF.

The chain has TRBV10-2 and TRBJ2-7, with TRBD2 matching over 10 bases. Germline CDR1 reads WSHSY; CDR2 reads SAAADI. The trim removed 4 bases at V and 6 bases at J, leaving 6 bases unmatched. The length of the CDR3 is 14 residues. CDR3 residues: CASSGLTSGREQYF. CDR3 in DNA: TGCGCCAGCAGTGGCCTGACTAGCGGGCGCGAGCAGTACTTC.

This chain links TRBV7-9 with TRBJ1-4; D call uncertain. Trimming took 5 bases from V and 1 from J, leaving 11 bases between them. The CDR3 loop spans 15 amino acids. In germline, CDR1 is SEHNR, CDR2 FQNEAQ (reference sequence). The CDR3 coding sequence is TGTGCCAGCAGCCCCCCAGGTGGAACTAATGAAAAACTGTTTTTT. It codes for CASSPPGGTNEKLFF.

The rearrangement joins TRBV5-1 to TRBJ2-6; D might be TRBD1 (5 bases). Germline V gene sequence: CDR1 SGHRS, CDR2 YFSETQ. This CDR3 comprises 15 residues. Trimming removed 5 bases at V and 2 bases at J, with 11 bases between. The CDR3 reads CASRVLGAGANVLTF. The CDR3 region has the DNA TGCGCCAGCAGGGTCTTAGGGGCTGGGGCCAACGTCCTGACTTTC.

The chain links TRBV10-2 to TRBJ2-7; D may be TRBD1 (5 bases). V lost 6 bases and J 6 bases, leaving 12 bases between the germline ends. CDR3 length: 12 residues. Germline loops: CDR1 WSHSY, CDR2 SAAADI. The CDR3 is CASSDLQVEQYF. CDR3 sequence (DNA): TGCGCCAGCAGCGACTTACAGGTCGAGCAGTACTTC.

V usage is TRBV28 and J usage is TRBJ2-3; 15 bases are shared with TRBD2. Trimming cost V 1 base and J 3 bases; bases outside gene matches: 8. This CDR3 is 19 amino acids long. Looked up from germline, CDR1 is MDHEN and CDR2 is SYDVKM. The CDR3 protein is CASSLSGLAGGPGTDTQYF. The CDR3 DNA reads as TGTGCCAGCAGTTTATCTGGACTAGCGGGAGGGCCTGGGACAGATACGCAGTATTTT. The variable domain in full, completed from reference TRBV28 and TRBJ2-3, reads DVKVTQSSRYLVKRTGEKVFLECVQDMDHENMFWYRQDPGLGLRLIYFSYDVKMKEKGDIPEGYSVSREKKERFSLILESASTNQTSMYLCASSLSGLAGGPGTDTQYFGPGTRLTVL.

The CDR3 loop is CASSPGVVNTEAFF. Written as DNA, the CDR3 is TGCGCCAGCAGCCCAGGGGTGGTGAACACTGAAGCTTTCTTT. The chain links TRBV5-1 to TRBJ1-1, with D possibly TRBD1 on 6 matching bases. Germline V gene sequence: CDR1 SGHRS, CDR2 YFSETQ. V lost 4 bases and J lost 0, with 10 bases in between. This CDR3 is 14 amino acids long. The variable domain in full, with the rest retrieved from reference TRBV5-1 and TRBJ1-1, is KAGVTQTPRYLIKTRGQQVTLSCSPISGHRSVSWYQQTPGQGLQFLFEYFSETQRNKGNFPGRFSGRQFSNSRSEMNVSTLELGDSALYLCASSPGVVNTEAFFGQGTRLTVV.

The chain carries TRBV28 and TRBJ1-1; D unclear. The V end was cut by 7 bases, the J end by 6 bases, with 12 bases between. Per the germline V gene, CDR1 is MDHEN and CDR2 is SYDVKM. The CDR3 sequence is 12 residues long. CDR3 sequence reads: CASNTGPAEAFF. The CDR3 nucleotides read TGTGCCAGCAACACTGGGCCCGCTGAAGCTTTCTTT. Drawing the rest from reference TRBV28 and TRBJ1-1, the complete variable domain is DVKVTQSSRYLVKRTGEKVFLECVQDMDHENMFWYRQDPGLGLRLIYFSYDVKMKEKGDIPEGYSVSREKKERFSLILESASTNQTSMYLCASNTGPAEAFFGQGTRLTVV.

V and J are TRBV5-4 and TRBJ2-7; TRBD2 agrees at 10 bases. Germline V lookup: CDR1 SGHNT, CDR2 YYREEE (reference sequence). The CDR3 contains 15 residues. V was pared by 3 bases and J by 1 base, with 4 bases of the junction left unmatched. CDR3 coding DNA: TGTGCCAGCAGCTCCAAGACTAGCGGGTCCTACGAGCAGTACTTC. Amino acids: CASSSKTSGSYEQYF.

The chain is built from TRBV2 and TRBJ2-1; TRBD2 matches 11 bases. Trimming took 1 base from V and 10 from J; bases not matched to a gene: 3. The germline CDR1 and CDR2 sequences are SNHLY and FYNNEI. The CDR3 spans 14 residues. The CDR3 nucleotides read TGTGCCAGCAGTGAAGTAGTAGCGGGGGGGGAGCAGTTCTTC. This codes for CASSEVVAGGEQFF.

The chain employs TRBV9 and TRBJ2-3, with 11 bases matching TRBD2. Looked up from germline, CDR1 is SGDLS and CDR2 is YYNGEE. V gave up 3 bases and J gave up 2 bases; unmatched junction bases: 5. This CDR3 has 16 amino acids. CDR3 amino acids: CASSAIAGGNTDTQYF. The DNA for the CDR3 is TGTGCCAGCAGCGCGATAGCGGGAGGGAACACAGATACGCAGTATTTT.

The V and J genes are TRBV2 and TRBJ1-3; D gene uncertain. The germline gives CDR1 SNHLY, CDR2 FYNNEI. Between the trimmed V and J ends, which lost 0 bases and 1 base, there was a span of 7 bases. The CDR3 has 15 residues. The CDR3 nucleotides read TGTGCCAGCAGTGAAGCTGTTCTATCTGGAAACACCATATATTTT. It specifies CASSEAVLSGNTIYF.

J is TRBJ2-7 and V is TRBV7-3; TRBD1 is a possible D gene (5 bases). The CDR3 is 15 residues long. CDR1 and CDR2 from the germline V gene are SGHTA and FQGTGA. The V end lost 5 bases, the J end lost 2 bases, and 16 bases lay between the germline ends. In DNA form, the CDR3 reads TGTGCCAGCAGCCCAGAGCCAGGGTCAACCTACGAGCAGTACTTC. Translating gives CASSPEPGSTYEQYF. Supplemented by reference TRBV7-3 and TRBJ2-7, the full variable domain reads GAGVSQTPSNKVTEKGKYVELRCDPISGHTALYWYRQSLGQGPEFLIYFQGTGAADDSGLPNDRFFAVRPEGSVSTLKIQRTERGDSAVYLCASSPEPGSTYEQYFGPGTRLTVT.

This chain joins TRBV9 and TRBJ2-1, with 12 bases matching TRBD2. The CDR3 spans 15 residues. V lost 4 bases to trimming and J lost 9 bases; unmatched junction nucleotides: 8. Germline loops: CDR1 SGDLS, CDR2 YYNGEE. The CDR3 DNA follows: TGTGCCAGCAGCCCATCTAGCGGGGGGGCTGGTGAGCAGTTCTTC. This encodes CASSPSSGGAGEQFF.

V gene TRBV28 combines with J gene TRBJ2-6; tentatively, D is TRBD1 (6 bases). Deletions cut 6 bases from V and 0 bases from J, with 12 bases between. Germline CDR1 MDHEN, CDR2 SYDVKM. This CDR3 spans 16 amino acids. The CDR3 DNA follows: TGTGCCAGCAGAAGACAGGCCAGCTCTGGGGCCAACGTCCTGACTTTC. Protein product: CASRRQASSGANVLTF. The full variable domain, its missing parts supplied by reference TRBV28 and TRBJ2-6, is DVKVTQSSRYLVKRTGEKVFLECVQDMDHENMFWYRQDPGLGLRLIYFSYDVKMKEKGDIPEGYSVSREKKERFSLILESASTNQTSMYLCASRRQASSGANVLTFGAGSRLTVL.

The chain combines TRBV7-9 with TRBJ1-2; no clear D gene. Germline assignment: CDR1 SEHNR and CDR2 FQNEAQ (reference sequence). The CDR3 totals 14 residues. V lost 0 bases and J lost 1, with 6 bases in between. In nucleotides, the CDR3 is TGTGCCAGCAGCTTAGCGCCCAGTAACTATGGCTACACCTTC. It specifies CASSLAPSNYGYTF.